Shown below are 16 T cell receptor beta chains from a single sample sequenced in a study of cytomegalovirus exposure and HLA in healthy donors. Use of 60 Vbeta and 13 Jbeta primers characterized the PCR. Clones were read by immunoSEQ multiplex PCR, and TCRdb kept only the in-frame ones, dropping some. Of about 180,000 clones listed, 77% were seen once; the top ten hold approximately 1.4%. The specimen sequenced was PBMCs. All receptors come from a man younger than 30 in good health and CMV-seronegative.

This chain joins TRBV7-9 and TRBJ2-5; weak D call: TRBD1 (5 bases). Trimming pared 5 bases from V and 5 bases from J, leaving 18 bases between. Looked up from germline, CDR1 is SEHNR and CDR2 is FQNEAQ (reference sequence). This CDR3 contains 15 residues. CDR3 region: CASSLRGPNGETQYF. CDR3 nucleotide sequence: TGTGCCAGCAGCCTAAGGGGTCCAAACGGGGAGACCCAGTACTTC.

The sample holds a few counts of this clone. The DNA of the CDR3 is TGTGCCAGCAGTTATGGGGAGGACACTGAAGCTTTCTTT. It translates to CASSYGEDTEAFF. The chain carries TRBV6-5 and TRBJ1-1, with D uncertain. V lost 3 bases and J lost 3, with 8 bases in between. The CDR3 covers 13 residues. Germline assignment: CDR1 MNHEY and CDR2 SVGAGI.

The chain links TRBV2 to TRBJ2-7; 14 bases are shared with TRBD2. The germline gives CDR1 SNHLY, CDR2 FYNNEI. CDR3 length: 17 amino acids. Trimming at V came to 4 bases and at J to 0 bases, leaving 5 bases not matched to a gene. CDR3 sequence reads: CASSGRGLAGASYEQYF. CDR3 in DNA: TGTGCCAGCAGTGGCCGGGGACTAGCGGGAGCCTCCTACGAGCAGTACTTC.

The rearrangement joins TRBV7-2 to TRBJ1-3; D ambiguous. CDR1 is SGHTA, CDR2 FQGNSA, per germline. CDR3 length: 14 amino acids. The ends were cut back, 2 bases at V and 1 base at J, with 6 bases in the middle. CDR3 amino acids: CASSLNLSGNTIYF. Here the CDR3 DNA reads TGTGCCAGCAGCTTAAATCTGTCTGGAAACACCATATATTTT.

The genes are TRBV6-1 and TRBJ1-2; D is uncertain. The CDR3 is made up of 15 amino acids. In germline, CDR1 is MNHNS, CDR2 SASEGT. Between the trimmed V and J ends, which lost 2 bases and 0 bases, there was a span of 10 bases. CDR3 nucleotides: TGTGCCAGCAGTGAATTGTGGGCAACTAACTATGGCTACACCTTC. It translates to CASSELWATNYGYTF.

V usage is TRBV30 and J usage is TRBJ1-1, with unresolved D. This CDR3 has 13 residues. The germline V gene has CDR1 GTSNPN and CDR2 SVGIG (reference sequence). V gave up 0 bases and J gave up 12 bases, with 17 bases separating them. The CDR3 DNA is TGTGCCTGGAGTGTTAATGGGCCCTATTCACCTTTCTTT. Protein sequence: CAWSVNGPYSPFF. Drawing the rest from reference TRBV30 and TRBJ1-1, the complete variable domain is SQTIHQWPATLVQPVGSPLSLECTVEGTSNPNLYWYRQAAGRGLQLLFYSVGIGQISSEVPQNLSASRPQDRQFILSSKKLLLSDSGFYLCAWSVNGPYSPFFGQGTRLTVV.

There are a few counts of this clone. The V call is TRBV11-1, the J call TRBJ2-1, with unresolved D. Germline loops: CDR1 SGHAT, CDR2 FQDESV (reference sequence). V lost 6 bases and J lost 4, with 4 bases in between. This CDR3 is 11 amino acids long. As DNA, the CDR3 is TGTGCCAGCAGTAATTACAATGAGCAGTTCTTC. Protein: CASSNYNEQFF.

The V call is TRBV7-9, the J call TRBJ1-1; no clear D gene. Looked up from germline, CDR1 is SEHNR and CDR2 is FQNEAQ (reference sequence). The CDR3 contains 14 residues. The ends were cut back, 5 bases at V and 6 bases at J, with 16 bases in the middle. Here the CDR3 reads CASSPEQGGAEAFF. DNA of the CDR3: TGTGCCAGCAGCCCAGAACAAGGAGGAGCTGAAGCTTTCTTT.

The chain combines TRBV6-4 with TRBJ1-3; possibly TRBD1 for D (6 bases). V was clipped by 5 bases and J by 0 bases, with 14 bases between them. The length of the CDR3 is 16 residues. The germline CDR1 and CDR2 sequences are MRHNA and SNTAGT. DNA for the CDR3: TGTGCCAGCAGTTGTCGACAGGTCGCCTCTGGAAACACCATATATTTT. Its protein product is CASSCRQVASGNTIYF.

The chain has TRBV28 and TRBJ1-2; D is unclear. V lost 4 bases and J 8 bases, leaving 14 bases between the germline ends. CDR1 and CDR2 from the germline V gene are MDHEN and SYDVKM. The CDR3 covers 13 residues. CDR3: CASSSGDIKGYTF. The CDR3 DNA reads TGTGCCAGCAGTTCCGGTGACATCAAGGGCTACACCTTC.

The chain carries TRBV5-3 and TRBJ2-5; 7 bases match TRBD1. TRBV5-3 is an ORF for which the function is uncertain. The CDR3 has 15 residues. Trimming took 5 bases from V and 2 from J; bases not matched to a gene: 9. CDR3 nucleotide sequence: TGTGCCAGAAGAAAAGGACAGGTCTATCAAGAGACCCAGTACTTC. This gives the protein CARRKGQVYQETQYF.

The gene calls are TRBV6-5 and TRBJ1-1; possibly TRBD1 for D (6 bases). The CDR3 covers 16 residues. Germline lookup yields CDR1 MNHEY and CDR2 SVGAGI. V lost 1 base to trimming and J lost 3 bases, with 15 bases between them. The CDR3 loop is CASSYWGGRRDTEAFF. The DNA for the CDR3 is TGTGCCAGCAGTTACTGGGGGGGGCGTCGGGACACTGAAGCTTTCTTT.

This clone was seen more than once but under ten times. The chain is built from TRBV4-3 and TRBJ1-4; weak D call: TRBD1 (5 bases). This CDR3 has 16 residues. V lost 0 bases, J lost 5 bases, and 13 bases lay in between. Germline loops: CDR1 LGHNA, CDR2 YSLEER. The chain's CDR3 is CASSQDREGKNEKLFF. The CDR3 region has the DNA TGCGCCAGCAGCCAAGATCGGGAGGGGAAAAATGAAAAACTGTTTTTT.

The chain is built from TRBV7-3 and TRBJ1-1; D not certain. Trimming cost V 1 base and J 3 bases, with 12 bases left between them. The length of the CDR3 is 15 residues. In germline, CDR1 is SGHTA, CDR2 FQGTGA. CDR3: CASSLSPAVYTEAFF. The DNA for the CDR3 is TGTGCCAGCAGCTTAAGTCCGGCGGTATACACTGAAGCTTTCTTT.

The CDR3 loop is CASSPRLAASYEQYF. CDR3 DNA sequence: TGTGCCAGCAGCCCACGACTAGCGGCTTCCTACGAGCAGTACTTC. The V call is TRBV13, the J call TRBJ2-7; 9 bases align to TRBD2. J lost 1 base, V lost 5 bases, and 6 bases had no gene match. The CDR3 is made up of 15 amino acids. Germline V gene sequence: CDR1 PRHDT, CDR2 FYEKMQ (reference sequence).

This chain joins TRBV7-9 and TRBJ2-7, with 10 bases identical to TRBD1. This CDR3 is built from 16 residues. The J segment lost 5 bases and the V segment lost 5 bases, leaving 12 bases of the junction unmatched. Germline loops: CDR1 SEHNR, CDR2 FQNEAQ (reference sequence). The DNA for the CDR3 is TGTGCCAGCAGCCCCCGGTGGGACAGGGGTTCCCACGAGCAGTACTTC. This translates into CASSPRWDRGSHEQYF.